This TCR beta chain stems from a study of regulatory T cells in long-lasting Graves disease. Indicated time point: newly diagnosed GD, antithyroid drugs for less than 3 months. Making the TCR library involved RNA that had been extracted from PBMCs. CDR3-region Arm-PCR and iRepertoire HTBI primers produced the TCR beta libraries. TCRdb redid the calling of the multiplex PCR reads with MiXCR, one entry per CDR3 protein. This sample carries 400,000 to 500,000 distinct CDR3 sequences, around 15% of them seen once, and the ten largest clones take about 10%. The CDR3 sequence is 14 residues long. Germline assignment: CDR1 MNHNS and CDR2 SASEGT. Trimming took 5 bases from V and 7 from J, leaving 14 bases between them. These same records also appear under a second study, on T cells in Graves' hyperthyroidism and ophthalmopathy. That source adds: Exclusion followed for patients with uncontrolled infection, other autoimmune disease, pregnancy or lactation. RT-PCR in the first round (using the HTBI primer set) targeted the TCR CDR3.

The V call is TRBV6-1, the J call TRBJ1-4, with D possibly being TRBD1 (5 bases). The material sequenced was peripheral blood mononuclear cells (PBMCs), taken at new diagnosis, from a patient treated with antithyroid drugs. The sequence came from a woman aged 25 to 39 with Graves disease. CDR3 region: CASSKTGGSEKLFF. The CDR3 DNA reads TGTGCCAGCAGTAAAACGGGGGGGAGTGAAAAACTGTTTTTT.